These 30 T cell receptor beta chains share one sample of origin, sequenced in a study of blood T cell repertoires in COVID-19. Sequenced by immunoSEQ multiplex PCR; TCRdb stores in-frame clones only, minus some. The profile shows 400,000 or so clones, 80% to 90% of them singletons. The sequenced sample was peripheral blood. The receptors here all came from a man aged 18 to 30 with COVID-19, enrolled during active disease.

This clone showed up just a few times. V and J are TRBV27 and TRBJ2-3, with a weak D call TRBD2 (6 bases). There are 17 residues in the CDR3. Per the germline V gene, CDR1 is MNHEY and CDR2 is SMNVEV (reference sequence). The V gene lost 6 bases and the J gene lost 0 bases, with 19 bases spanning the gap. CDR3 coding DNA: TGTGCCAGCAGCCGAACCCCCCGGGAGTCAAGCACAGATACGCAGTATTTT. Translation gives CASSRTPRESSTDTQYF.

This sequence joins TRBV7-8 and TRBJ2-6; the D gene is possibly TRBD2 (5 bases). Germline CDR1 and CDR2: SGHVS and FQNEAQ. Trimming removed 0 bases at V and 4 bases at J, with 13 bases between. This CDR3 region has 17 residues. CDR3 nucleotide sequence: TGTGCCAGCAGCTTAGCGCCCCTCGAGGGCGGGGCCAACGTCCTGACTTTC. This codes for CASSLAPLEGGANVLTF.

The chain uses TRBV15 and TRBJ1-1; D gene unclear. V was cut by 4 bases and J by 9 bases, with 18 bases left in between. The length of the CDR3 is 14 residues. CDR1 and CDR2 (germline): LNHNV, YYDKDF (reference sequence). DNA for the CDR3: TGTGCCACCAGCACTTTAAATACTGCAACCAAAGCTTTCTTT. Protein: CATSTLNTATKAFF. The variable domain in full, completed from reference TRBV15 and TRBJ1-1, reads DAMVIQNPRYQVTQFGKPVTLSCSQTLNHNVMYWYQQKSSQAPKLLFHYYDKDFNNEADTPDNFQSRRPNTSFCFLDIRSPGLGDTAMYLCATSTLNTATKAFFGQGTRLTVV.

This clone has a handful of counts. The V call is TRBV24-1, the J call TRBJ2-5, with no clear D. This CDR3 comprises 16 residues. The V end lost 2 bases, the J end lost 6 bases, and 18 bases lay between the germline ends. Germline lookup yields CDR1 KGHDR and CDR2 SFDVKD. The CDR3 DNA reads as TGTGCCACCAGTGATTCCAATAAGCCAGGATCTAAGACCCAGTACTTC. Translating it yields CATSDSNKPGSKTQYF.

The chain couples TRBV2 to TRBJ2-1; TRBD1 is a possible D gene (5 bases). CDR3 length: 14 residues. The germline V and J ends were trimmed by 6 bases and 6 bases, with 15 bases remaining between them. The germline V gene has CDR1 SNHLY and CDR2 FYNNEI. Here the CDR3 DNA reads TGTGCCAGCAGCCAGGGCCCCCACGGCAATGAGCAGTTCTTC. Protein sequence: CASSQGPHGNEQFF.

CDR3 sequence reads: CASSYLWTSGETQYF. The CDR3 coding sequence is TGTGCCAGCAGTTACCTTTGGACTAGTGGAGAGACCCAGTACTTC. V is TRBV6-2 or TRBV6-3 and J is TRBJ2-5; 7 bases are shared with TRBD2. This CDR3 comprises 15 residues. Unmatched junction bases numbered 7, after V lost 2 bases and J lost 4 bases. Germline CDR1 is MNHEY and CDR2 is SVGEGT.

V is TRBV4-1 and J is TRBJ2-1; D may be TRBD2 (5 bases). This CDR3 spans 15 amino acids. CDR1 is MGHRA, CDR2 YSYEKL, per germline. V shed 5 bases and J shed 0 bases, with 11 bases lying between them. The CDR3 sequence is CASSTSSSSYNEQFF. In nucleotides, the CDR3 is TGCGCCAGCAGCACCTCTAGCTCCTCCTACAATGAGCAGTTCTTC.

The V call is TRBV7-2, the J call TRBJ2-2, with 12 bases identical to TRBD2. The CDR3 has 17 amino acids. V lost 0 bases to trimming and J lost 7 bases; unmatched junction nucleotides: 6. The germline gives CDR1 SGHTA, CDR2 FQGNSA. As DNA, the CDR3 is TGTGCCAGCAGCTTAGCAAAGACTAGCGGGGGAATCGGGGAGCTGTTTTTT. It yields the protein CASSLAKTSGGIGELFF.

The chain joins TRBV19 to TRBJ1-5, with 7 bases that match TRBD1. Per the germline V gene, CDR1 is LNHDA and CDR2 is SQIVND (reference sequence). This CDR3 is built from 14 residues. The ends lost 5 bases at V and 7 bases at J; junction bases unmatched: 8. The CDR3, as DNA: TGTGCCAGTAGTCTCCGGCAGGGGGTACAGCCCCAGCATTTT. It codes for CASSLRQGVQPQHF. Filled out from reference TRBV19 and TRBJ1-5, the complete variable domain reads DGGITQSPKYLFRKEGQNVTLSCEQNLNHDAMYWYRQDPGQGLRLIYYSQIVNDFQKGDIAEGYSVSREKKESFPLTVTSAQKNPTAFYLCASSLRQGVQPQHFGDGTRLSIL.

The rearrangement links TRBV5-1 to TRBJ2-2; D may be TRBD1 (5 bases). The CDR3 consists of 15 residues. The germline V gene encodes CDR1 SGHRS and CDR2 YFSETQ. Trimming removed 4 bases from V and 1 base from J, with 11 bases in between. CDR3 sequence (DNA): TGCGCCAGCAGCCAATTAAGGGGGAACACCGGGGAGCTGTTTTTT. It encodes CASSQLRGNTGELFF.

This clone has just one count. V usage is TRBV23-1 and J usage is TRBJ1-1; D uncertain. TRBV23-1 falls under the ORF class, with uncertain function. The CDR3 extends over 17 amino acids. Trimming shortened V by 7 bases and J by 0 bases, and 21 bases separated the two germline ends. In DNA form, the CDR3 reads TGCGCCAGCATCTCAACGACCGGTCGGGGAATGAACACTGAAGCTTTCTTT. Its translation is CASISTTGRGMNTEAFF.

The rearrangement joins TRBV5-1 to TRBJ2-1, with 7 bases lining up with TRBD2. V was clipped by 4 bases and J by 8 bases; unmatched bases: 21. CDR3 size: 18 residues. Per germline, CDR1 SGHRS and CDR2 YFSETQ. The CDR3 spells CASSSLAVIPIRADEQFF. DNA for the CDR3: TGCGCCAGCAGCAGTCTAGCGGTAATTCCCATCCGGGCGGATGAGCAGTTCTTC.

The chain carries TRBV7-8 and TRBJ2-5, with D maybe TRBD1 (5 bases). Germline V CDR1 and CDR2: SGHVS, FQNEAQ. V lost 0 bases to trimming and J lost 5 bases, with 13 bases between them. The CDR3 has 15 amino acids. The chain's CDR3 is CASSLAPRVGETQYF. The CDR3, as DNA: TGTGCCAGCAGCTTAGCACCCAGGGTAGGGGAGACCCAGTACTTC.

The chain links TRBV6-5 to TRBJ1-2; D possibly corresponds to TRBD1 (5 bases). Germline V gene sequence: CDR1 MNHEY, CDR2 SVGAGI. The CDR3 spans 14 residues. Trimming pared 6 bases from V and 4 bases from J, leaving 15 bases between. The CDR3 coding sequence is TGTGCCAGCAGCCTACAGGAAGGTGGCTATGGCTACACCTTC. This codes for CASSLQEGGYGYTF.

CDR3 in amino acids: CASSFRTGLSTDTQYF. Written as DNA, the CDR3 is TGTGCCAGCAGCTTTCGGACGGGATTAAGCACAGATACGCAGTATTTT. The chain has TRBV11-1 and TRBJ2-3, with D possibly TRBD2 on 5 matching bases. Germline V gene sequence: CDR1 SGHAT, CDR2 FQDESV (reference sequence). The CDR3 has 16 residues. Trimming took 3 bases from V and 0 from J, leaving 13 bases between them.

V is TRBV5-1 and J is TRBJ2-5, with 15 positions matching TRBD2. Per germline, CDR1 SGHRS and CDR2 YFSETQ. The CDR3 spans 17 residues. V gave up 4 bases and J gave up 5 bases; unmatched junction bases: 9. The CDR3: CASSQGLAGGLMETQYF. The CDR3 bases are TGCGCCAGCAGCCAGGGACTAGCGGGGGGCCTTATGGAGACCCAGTACTTC.

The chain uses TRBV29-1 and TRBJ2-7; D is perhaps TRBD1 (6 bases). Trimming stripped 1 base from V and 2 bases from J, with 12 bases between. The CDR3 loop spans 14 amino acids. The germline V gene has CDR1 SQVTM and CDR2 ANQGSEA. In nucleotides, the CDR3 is TGCAGCGTTGAAGTCCTACAGGGACCCTACGAGCAGTACTTC. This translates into CSVEVLQGPYEQYF.

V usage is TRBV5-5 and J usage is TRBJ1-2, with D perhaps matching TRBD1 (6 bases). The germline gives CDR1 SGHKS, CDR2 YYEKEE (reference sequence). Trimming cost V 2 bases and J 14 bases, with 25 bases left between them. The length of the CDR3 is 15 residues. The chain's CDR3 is CASSLDKPGQSGHTF. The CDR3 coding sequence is TGTGCCAGCAGCTTAGATAAACCGGGACAATCGGGTCATACCTTC.

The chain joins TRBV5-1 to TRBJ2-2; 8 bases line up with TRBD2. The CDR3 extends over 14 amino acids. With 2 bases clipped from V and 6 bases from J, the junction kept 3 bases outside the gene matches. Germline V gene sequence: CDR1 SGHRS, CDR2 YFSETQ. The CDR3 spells CASSFTSGAGELFF. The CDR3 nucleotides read TGCGCCAGCAGCTTTACTAGCGGAGCCGGGGAGCTGTTTTTT.

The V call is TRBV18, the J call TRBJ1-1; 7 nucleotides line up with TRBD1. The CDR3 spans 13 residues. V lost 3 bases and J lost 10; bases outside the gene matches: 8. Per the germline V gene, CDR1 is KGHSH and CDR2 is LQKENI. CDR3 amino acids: CASSPGRQGAAFF. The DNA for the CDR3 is TGTGCCAGCTCACCCGGCCGACAGGGCGCAGCTTTCTTT.

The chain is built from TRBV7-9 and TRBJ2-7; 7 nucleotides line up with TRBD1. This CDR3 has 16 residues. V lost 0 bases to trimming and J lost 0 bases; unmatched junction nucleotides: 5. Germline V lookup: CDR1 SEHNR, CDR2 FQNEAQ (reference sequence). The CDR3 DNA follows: TGTGCCAGCAGCTTAGCAGGGACAGCGAGCTCCTACGAGCAGTACTTC. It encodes CASSLAGTASSYEQYF.

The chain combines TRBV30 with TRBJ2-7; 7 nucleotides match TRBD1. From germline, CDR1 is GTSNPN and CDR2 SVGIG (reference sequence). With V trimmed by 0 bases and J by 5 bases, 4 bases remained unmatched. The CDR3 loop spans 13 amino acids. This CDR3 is CAWSVGQPNEQYF. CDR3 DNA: TGTGCCTGGAGTGTGGGACAGCCCAACGAGCAGTACTTC.

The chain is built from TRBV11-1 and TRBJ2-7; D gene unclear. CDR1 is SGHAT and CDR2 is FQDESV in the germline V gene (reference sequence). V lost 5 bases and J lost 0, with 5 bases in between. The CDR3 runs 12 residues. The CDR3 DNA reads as TGTGCCAGCAGCGCCTACTCCTACGAGCAGTACTTC. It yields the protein CASSAYSYEQYF.

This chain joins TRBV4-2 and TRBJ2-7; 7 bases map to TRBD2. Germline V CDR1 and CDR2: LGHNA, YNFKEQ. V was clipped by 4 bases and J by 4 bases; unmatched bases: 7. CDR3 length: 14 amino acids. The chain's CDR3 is CASSPGRGSYEQYF. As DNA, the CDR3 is TGTGCCAGCAGCCCCGGGCGCGGGAGTTACGAGCAGTACTTC.

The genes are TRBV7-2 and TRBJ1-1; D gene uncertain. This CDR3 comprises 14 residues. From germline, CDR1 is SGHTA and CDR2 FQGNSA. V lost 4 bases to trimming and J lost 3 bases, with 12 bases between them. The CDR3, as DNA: TGTGCCAGCAGCTCCCCCGGAGGTCACACTGAAGCTTTCTTT. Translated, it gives CASSSPGGHTEAFF.

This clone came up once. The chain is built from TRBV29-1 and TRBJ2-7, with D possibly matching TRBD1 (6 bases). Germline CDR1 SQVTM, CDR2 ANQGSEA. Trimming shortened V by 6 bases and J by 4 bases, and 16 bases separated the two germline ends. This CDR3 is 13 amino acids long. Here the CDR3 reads CSVQGVVTYEQYF. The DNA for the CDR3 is TGCAGCGTACAGGGTGTGGTTACATACGAGCAGTACTTC.

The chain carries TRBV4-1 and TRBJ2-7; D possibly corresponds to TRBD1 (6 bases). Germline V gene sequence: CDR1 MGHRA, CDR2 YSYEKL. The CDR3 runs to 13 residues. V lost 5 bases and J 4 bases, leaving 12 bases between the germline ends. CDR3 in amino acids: CASSTFQGYEQYF. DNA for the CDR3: TGCGCCAGCAGCACTTTCCAGGGGTACGAGCAGTACTTC.

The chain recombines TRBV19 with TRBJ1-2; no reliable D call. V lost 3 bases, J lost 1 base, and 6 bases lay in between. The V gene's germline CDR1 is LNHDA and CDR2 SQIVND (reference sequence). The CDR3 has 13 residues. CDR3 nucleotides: TGTGCCAGTAGTATGGCAGTTAACTATGGCTACACCTTC. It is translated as CASSMAVNYGYTF.

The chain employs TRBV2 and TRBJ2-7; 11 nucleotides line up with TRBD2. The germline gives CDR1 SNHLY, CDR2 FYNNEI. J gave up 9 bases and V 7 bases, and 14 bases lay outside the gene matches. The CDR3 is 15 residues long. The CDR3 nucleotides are TGTGCCAGCACCCCTGGGCCACTAGCGGGAGAAGGGCAGTACTTC. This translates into CASTPGPLAGEGQYF.

Written as DNA, the CDR3 is TGTGCCAGTACCATGACCGGGGGGGGCACTGAAGCTTTCTTT. Protein product: CASTMTGGGTEAFF. The rearrangement joins TRBV19 to TRBJ1-1, with TRBD1 as a possible D gene (5 bases). The germline gives CDR1 LNHDA, CDR2 SQIVND (reference sequence). The V end was cut by 7 bases, the J end by 4 bases, with 16 bases between. The CDR3 consists of 14 residues.